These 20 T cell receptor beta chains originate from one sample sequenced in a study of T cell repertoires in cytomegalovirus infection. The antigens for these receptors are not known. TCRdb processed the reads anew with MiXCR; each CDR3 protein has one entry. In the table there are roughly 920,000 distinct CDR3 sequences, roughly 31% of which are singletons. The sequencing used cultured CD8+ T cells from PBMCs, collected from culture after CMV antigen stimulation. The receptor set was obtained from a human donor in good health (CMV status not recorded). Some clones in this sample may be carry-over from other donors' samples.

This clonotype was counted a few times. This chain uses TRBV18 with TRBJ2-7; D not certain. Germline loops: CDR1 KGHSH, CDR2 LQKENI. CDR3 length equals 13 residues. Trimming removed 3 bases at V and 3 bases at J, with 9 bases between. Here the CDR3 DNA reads TGTGCCAGCTCACCGGAACGGATCTACGAGCAGTACTTC. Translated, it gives CASSPERIYEQYF.

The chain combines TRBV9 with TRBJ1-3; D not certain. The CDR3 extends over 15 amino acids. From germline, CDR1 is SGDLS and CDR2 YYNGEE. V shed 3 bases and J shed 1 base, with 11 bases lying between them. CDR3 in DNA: TGTGCCAGCAGCGCGGCCCGGGGTTCTGGAAACACCATATATTTT. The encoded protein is CASSAARGSGNTIYF.

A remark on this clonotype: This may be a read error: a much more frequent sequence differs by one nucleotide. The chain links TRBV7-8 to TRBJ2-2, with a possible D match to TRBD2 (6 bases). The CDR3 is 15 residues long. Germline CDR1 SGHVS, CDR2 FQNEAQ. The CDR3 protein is CASSLFGGNTEELFF. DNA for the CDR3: TGTGCCAGCAGCTTATTTGGCGGGAACACCGAGGAGCTGTTTTTT. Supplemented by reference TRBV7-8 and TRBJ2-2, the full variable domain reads GAGVSQSPRYKVAKRGQDVALRCDPISGHVSLFWYQQALGQGPEFLTYFQNEAQLDKSGLPSDRFFAERPEGSVSTLKIQRTQQEDSAVYLCASSLFGGNTEELFFGEGSRLTVL.

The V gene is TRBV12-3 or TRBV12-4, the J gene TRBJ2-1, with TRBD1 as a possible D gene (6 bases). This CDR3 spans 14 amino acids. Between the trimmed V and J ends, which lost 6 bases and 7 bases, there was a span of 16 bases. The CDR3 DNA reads TGTGCCAGCAGCACAGGGTTGGTTAGAAATGAGCAGTTCTTC. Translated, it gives CASSTGLVRNEQFF.

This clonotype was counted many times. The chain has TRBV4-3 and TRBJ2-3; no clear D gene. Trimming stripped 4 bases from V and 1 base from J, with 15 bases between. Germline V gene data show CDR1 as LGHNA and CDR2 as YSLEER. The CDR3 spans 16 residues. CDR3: CASSPSRTGRTDTQYF. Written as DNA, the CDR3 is TGCGCCAGCAGCCCGTCCCGTACGGGCCGCACAGATACGCAGTATTTT.

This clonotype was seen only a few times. The CDR3 protein is CASSLWGFGANVLTF. The CDR3 region has the DNA TGTGCCAGCAGTTTATGGGGTTTTGGGGCCAACGTCCTGACTTTC. V and J are TRBV12-3 or TRBV12-4 and TRBJ2-6; D not resolved. V was trimmed by 2 bases and J by 3 bases, leaving 8 bases between them. The CDR3 has 15 residues.

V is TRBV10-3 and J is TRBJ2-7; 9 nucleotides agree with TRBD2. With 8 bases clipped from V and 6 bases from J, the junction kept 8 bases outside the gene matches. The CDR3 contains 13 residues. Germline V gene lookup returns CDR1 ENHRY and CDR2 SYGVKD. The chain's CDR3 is CAILASGEGEQYF. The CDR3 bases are TGTGCCATCCTGGCTAGCGGGGAAGGCGAGCAGTACTTC.

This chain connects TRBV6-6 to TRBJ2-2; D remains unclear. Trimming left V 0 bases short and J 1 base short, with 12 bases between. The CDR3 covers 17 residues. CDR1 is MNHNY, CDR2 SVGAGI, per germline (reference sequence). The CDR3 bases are TGTGCCAGCAGTTACTCCTCGGCTAGTCGGAACACCGGGGAGCTGTTTTTT. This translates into CASSYSSASRNTGELFF.

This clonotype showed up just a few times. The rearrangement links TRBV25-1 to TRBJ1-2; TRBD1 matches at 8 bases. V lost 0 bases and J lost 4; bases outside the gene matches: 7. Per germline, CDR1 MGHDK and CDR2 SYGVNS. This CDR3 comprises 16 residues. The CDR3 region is CASSEYGTGLRYGYTF. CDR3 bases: TGTGCCAGCAGTGAATATGGGACAGGCCTTCGCTATGGCTACACCTTC.

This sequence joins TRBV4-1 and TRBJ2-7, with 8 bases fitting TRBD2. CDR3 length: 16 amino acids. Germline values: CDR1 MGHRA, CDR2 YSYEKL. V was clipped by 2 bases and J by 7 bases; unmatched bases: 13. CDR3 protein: CASSQPTSGASWEQYF. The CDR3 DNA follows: TGCGCCAGCAGCCAACCAACTAGCGGAGCGTCTTGGGAGCAGTACTTC.

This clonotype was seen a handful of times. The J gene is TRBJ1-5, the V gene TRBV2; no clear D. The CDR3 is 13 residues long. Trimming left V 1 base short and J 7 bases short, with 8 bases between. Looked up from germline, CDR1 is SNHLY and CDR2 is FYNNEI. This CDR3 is CASSEGGGQPQHF. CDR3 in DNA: TGTGCCAGCAGTGAAGGGGGAGGACAGCCCCAGCATTTT.

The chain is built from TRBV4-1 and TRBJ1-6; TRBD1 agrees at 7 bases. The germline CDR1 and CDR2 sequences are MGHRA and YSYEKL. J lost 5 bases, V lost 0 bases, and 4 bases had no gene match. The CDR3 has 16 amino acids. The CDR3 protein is CASSQDRGFDNSPLHF. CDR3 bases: TGCGCCAGCAGCCAAGACAGGGGGTTCGATAATTCACCCCTCCACTTT.

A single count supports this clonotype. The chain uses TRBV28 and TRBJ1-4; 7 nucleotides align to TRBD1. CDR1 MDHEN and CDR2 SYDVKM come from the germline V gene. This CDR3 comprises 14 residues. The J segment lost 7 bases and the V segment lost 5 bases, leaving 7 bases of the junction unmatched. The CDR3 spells CASSDPGDSEKLFF. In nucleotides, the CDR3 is TGTGCCAGCAGTGACCCCGGGGACAGTGAAAAACTGTTTTTT.

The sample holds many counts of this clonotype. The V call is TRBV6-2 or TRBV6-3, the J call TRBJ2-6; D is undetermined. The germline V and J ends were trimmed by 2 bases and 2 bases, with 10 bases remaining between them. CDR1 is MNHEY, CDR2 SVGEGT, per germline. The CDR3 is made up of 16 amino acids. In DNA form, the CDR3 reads TGTGCCAGCAGTTACGGCTTGGATCCTGGGGCCAACGTCCTGACTTTC. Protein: CASSYGLDPGANVLTF.

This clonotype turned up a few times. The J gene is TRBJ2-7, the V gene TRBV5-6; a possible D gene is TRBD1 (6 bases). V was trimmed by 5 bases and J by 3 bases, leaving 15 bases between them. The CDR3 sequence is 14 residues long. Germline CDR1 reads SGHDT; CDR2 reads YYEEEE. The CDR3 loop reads CASRVSGTNYEQYF. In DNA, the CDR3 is TGTGCCAGCAGAGTCTCCGGGACAAACTACGAGCAGTACTTC.

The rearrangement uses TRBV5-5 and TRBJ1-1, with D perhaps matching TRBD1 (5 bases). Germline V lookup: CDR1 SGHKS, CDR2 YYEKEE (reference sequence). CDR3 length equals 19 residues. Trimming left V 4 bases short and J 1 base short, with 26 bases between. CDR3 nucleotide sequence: TGTGCCAGCAGCCCCGCACCGTTTCCCACTCGCGACAGGAACACTGAAGCTTTCTTT. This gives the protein CASSPAPFPTRDRNTEAFF.

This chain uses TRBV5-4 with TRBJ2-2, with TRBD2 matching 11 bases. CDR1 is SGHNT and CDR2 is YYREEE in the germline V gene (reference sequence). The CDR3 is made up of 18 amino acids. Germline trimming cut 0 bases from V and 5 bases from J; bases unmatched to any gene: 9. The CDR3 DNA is TGTGCCAGCAGCTTGGCCCTAGCGGGGGGCCAGAAGACCGGGGAGCTGTTTTTT. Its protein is CASSLALAGGQKTGELFF.

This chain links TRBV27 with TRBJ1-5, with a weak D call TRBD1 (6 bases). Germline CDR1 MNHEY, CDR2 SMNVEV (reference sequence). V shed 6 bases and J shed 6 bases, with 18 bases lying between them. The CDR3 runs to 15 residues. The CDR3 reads CASSPFSGVGQPQHF. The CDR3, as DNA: TGTGCCAGCAGCCCCTTTTCAGGGGTGGGTCAGCCCCAGCATTTT.

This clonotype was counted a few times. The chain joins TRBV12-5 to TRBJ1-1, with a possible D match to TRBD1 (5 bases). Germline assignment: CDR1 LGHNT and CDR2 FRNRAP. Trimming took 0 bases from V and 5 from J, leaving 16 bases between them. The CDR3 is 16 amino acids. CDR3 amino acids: CASGLVFGRERTEAFF. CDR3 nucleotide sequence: TGTGCTAGTGGTTTGGTATTTGGCAGGGAACGGACTGAAGCTTTCTTT.

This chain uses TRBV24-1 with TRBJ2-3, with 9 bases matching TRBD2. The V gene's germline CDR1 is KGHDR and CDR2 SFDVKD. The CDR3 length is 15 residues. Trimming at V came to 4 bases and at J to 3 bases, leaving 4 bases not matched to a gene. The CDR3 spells CATSDGGGVTDTQYF. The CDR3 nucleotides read TGTGCCACCAGTGACGGCGGGGGGGTGACAGATACGCAGTATTTT.